Below are 7 T cell receptor beta chains sequenced from a single sample in a study of cytomegalovirus exposure and HLA in healthy donors. This table comes from immunoSEQ multiplex PCR, and its TCRdb copy is limited to in-frame clones, with some not included. The table records 90,000 to 150,000 clones, more than 75% of them present only once. The specimen sequenced was PBMCs. The receptors were sampled from a man between 18 and 29 years old in good health and CMV-seronegative.

The gene calls are TRBV7-8 and TRBJ2-5, with TRBD1 as a possible D gene (5 bases). V lost 1 base and J lost 1, with 7 bases in between. The CDR3 covers 14 residues. The V gene's germline CDR1 is SGHVS and CDR2 FQNEAQ. CDR3 in DNA: TGTGCCAGCAGCTTAGGCAGGGCCCAAGAGACCCAGTACTTC. Its translation: CASSLGRAQETQYF.

The CDR3 sequence: CASSPRRGGGGYEQYF. The CDR3 DNA sequence: TGTGCCAGTAGTCCCCGGCGGGGGGGCGGCGGCTACGAGCAGTACTTC. The V and J genes are TRBV19 and TRBJ2-7; 9 nucleotides agree with TRBD2. The CDR3 loop spans 16 amino acids. Germline V gene sequence: CDR1 LNHDA, CDR2 SQIVND (reference sequence). V was pared by 5 bases and J by 3 bases, with 11 bases of the junction left unmatched. Full variable domain (remainder filled in from reference TRBV19 and TRBJ2-7): DGGITQSPKYLFRKEGQNVTLSCEQNLNHDAMYWYRQDPGQGLRLIYYSQIVNDFQKGDIAEGYSVSREKKESFPLTVTSAQKNPTAFYLCASSPRRGGGGYEQYFGPGTRLTVT.

This clone is labeled medium-sized. This rearrangement joins TRBV6-4 to TRBJ2-3, with TRBD1 matching 11 bases. The germline gives CDR1 MRHNA, CDR2 SNTAGT. This CDR3 is built from 15 residues. V shed 2 bases, J shed 6 bases, and the junction held 4 bases outside the gene matches. CDR3 nucleotide sequence: TGTGCCAGCAGTGACGGAGGACAGGGGGCGGATACGCAGTATTTT. Its translation is CASSDGGQGADTQYF.

The rearrangement joins TRBV13 to TRBJ1-5; 10 bases fit TRBD1. The CDR3 has 16 amino acids. Per the germline V gene, CDR1 is PRHDT and CDR2 is FYEKMQ (reference sequence). Trimming took 5 bases from V and 2 from J; bases not matched to a gene: 6. The CDR3 here is CASSVRGTGGNQPQHF. The CDR3, as DNA: TGTGCCAGCAGCGTACGAGGGACAGGGGGCAATCAGCCCCAGCATTTT.

The chain links TRBV18 to TRBJ2-4; 9 nucleotides match TRBD1. The CDR3 is 15 residues long. V trimming: 3 bases; J trimming: 7 bases; junction bases outside the gene matches: 7. Germline loops: CDR1 KGHSH, CDR2 LQKENI. CDR3 nucleotide sequence: TGTGCCAGCTCACCCCCGGATGACAGGGGGAACATTCAGTACTTC. Amino acid sequence: CASSPPDDRGNIQYF.

The CDR3 coding sequence is TGTGCCAGTAGTCTCCCACAGGTCCCGAACACTGAAGCTTTCTTT. Protein: CASSLPQVPNTEAFF. The chain has TRBV19 and TRBJ1-1, with a tentative D call TRBD1 (5 bases). The germline V gene encodes CDR1 LNHDA and CDR2 SQIVND (reference sequence). The CDR3 covers 15 residues. V dropped 5 bases and J dropped 1 base, with 14 bases sitting between them.

The genes are TRBV12-5 and TRBJ2-3, with a weak D call TRBD2 (6 bases). Trimming stripped 5 bases from V and 4 bases from J, with 13 bases between. The CDR3 runs 14 residues. Germline CDR1 is LGHNT and CDR2 is FRNRAP. In nucleotides, the CDR3 is TGTGCTAGTGGTCCTGGAGGGCCCCCAGATACGCAGTATTTT. Amino acids: CASGPGGPPDTQYF.